A single sample gave rise to the 24 T cell receptor beta chains below, sequenced in a study of blood T cell repertoires in COVID-19. TCRdb keeps only in-frame clones here, not all; method: immunoSEQ multiplex PCR. The table includes more than 200,000 clones, roughly 80% detected once. Sequencing input: peripheral blood. The receptors come from a woman older than 75 with acute or convalescent COVID-19.

V usage is TRBV27 and J usage is TRBJ2-2; perhaps TRBD2 as D (7 bases). The germline V gene has CDR1 MNHEY and CDR2 SMNVEV (reference sequence). V lost 0 bases, J lost 4 bases, and 12 bases lay in between. CDR3 size: 16 residues. This CDR3 reads CASSLSSRGLTGELFF. The CDR3 bases are TGTGCCAGCAGTTTATCGTCGCGGGGGCTCACCGGGGAGCTGTTTTTT.

V is TRBV11-2 and J is TRBJ1-6; 10 nucleotides line up with TRBD1. V lost 3 bases and J lost 4; bases outside the gene matches: 6. The CDR3 loop spans 17 amino acids. Germline V lookup: CDR1 SGHAT, CDR2 FQNNGV. CDR3 sequence: CASSFDRGLAYNSPLHF. The CDR3, as DNA: TGTGCCAGCAGCTTCGACAGGGGGCTAGCGTATAATTCACCCCTCCACTTT.

CDR3 amino acids: CASSYGGVNTEAFF. CDR3 bases: TGTGCCAGCAGTTACGGCGGGGTGAACACTGAAGCTTTCTTT. The J gene is TRBJ1-1, the V gene TRBV6-6, with D unclear. Germline-derived CDR1 and CDR2 are MNHNY and SVGAGI (reference sequence). Trimming removed 2 bases from V and 0 bases from J, with 7 bases in between. There are 14 residues in the CDR3.

V and J are TRBV3-1 (or the pseudogene TRBV3-2) and TRBJ1-3, with D hard to call. This CDR3 comprises 12 residues. Trimming took off 5 bases at V and 13 bases at J, with 15 bases between the two ends. CDR1 is LGHDT and CDR2 is YNNKEL in the germline V gene (reference sequence). CDR3 DNA sequence: TGTGCCAGCAGCACTGCAGGTGGTGGGATATATTTT. It yields the protein CASSTAGGGIYF.

The chain uses TRBV29-1 and TRBJ2-3; 8 bases agree with TRBD2. V dropped 1 base and J dropped 5; count of bases not matched to a gene: 2. The length of the CDR3 is 13 residues. Germline CDR1 SQVTM, CDR2 ANQGSEA. CDR3 loop: CSVEAAGGDTQYF. Here the CDR3 DNA reads TGCAGCGTTGAAGCTGCGGGGGGAGATACGCAGTATTTT.

The J gene is TRBJ2-5, the V gene TRBV24-1, with 7 bases aligning to TRBD2. After removal of 4 bases from V and 7 bases from J, the junction contained 11 bases not matched to a gene. CDR1 KGHDR and CDR2 SFDVKD come from the germline V gene. This CDR3 is built from 15 residues. The chain's CDR3 is CATSDRSRTGGTQYF. CDR3 coding DNA: TGTGCCACCAGTGACCGGTCCCGTACGGGAGGGACCCAGTACTTC.

The gene calls are TRBV7-3 and TRBJ1-1; the D is unclear. The length of the CDR3 is 15 residues. The V end lost 1 base, the J end lost 1 base, and 10 bases lay between the germline ends. Germline V gene lookup returns CDR1 SGHTA and CDR2 FQGTGA. DNA for the CDR3: TGTGCCAGCAGCTTAAATGGTCGGGGGAACACTGAAGCTTTCTTT. Protein sequence: CASSLNGRGNTEAFF.

The chain carries TRBV27 and TRBJ1-2, with 7 bases that match TRBD1. The germline gives CDR1 MNHEY, CDR2 SMNVEV (reference sequence). The CDR3 length is 14 residues. V was clipped by 6 bases and J by 2 bases; unmatched bases: 6. CDR3 bases: TGTGCCAGCAGACCGTCGGGACAGAACTATGGCTACACCTTC. It specifies CASRPSGQNYGYTF.

The chain uses TRBV7-3 and TRBJ2-1, with 14 bases identical to TRBD2. The germline CDR1 and CDR2 sequences are SGHTA and FQGTGA. The CDR3 extends over 16 amino acids. V trimming: 5 bases; J trimming: 9 bases; junction bases outside the gene matches: 9. The CDR3 nucleotides read TGTGCCAGCAGCCTCGGACTAGCGGGAGGAATTGGTGAGCAGTTCTTC. Its translation is CASSLGLAGGIGEQFF.

This clone has at least ten counts. This chain uses TRBV5-1 with TRBJ1-4; TRBD1 agrees at 7 bases. The CDR3 length is 17 residues. Germline V lookup: CDR1 SGHRS, CDR2 YFSETQ. With 4 bases clipped from V and 2 bases from J, the junction kept 11 bases outside the gene matches. The DNA for the CDR3 is TGCGCCAGCAGCAGTACGGGACAGACTGGGACTAATGAAAAACTGTTTTTT. It yields the protein CASSSTGQTGTNEKLFF.

The chain's CDR3 is CAITAGMGTEAFF. CDR3 nucleotides: TGTGCCATCACGGCAGGGATGGGCACTGAAGCTTTCTTT. This rearrangement joins TRBV10-3 to TRBJ1-1, with D maybe TRBD1 (5 bases). V dropped 7 bases and J dropped 4 bases, with 13 bases sitting between them. The CDR3 spans 13 residues. CDR1 ENHRY and CDR2 SYGVKD come from the germline V gene.

The chain recombines TRBV7-9 with TRBJ2-7; 8 positions match TRBD2. The CDR3 sequence is 14 residues long. CDR1 and CDR2 from the germline V gene are SEHNR and FQNEAQ (reference sequence). Trimming took 4 bases from V and 2 from J; bases not matched to a gene: 4. The DNA of the CDR3 is TGTGCCAGCAGCTCGGGACTAGGTACCTACGAGCAGTACTTC. Amino acid sequence: CASSSGLGTYEQYF. Combining the CDR3 with reference TRBV7-9 and TRBJ2-7 gives the whole variable domain DTGVSQNPRHKITKRGQNVTFRCDPISEHNRLYWYRQTLGQGPEFLTYFQNEAQLEKSRLLSDRFSAERPKGSFSTLEIQRTEQGDSAMYLCASSSGLGTYEQYFGPGTRLTVT.

There are a few counts of this clone. This sequence joins TRBV6-6 and TRBJ1-2; D remains ambiguous. This CDR3 is built from 13 residues. The germline V and J ends were trimmed by 2 bases and 6 bases, with 10 bases remaining between them. CDR1 MNHNY and CDR2 SVGAGI come from the germline V gene (reference sequence). The CDR3 bases are TGTGCCAGCAGTTACGGGCGTCTCGATGGCTACACCTTC. Residues: CASSYGRLDGYTF.

This sequence joins TRBV7-9 and TRBJ2-1; 9 nucleotides line up with TRBD2. The germline V gene encodes CDR1 SEHNR and CDR2 FQNEAQ (reference sequence). CDR3 length: 14 amino acids. Here the CDR3 DNA reads TGTGCAGGGGCGGGGGGGAGCTCCTACAATGAGCAGTTCTTC. Translation gives CAGAGGSSYNEQFF.

The chain recombines TRBV24-1 with TRBJ2-1; TRBD1 agrees at 10 bases. There are 20 residues in the CDR3. Germline V gene sequence: CDR1 KGHDR, CDR2 SFDVKD. Germline trimming cut 5 bases from V and 0 bases from J; bases unmatched to any gene: 15. The CDR3 DNA sequence: TGTGCCACCAGTGCTCTGGGACAGGGGAACTCCGGCACCTCCTACAATGAGCAGTTCTTC. Its protein product is CATSALGQGNSGTSYNEQFF.

V and J are TRBV30 and TRBJ1-1; 8 nucleotides agree with TRBD1. The CDR3 covers 13 residues. Per germline, CDR1 GTSNPN and CDR2 SVGIG (reference sequence). Losses at the gene ends were 1 base for V and 10 bases for J; bases not matched to a gene: 8. CDR3 sequence reads: CAWSDPSQGGAFF. The CDR3 nucleotides are TGTGCCTGGAGTGATCCATCACAGGGGGGAGCTTTCTTT.

J is TRBJ1-1 and V is TRBV4-1; 8 bases match TRBD1. Trimming removed 0 bases from V and 2 bases from J; junction bases left unmatched: 14. CDR3 size: 19 residues. Germline CDR1 is MGHRA and CDR2 is YSYEKL. CDR3 bases: TGCGCCAGCAGCCAAGATATAACCGGACAGGGTCGGGTTAACACTGAAGCTTTCTTT. Protein product: CASSQDITGQGRVNTEAFF.

This chain links TRBV9 with TRBJ2-7, with D tentatively TRBD1 (5 bases). The V end was cut by 0 bases, the J end by 4 bases, with 11 bases between. Germline V gene lookup returns CDR1 SGDLS and CDR2 YYNGEE. This CDR3 is built from 14 residues. The CDR3 here is CASSVEGDAYEQYF. CDR3 coding DNA: TGTGCCAGCAGCGTAGAAGGGGATGCGTACGAGCAGTACTTC.

The CDR3 protein is CASNRQGANTGELFF. In DNA form, the CDR3 reads TGTGCCAGCAATAGACAGGGGGCGAACACCGGGGAGCTGTTTTTT. V and J are TRBV28 and TRBJ2-2; 9 bases align to TRBD1. Germline trimming cut 7 bases from V and 0 bases from J; bases unmatched to any gene: 3. This CDR3 has 15 amino acids. Germline loops: CDR1 MDHEN, CDR2 SYDVKM.

The chain has TRBV5-1 and TRBJ2-3; 7 nucleotides align to TRBD2. The V gene end was trimmed by 5 bases and the J gene end by 0 bases; junction bases not matched to a gene: 12. This CDR3 region has 17 residues. Germline lookup yields CDR1 SGHRS and CDR2 YFSETQ. CDR3 nucleotides: TGCGCCAGCAGTTCTCCGGGCGGGAGCCCTAGCACAGATACGCAGTATTTT. It encodes CASSSPGGSPSTDTQYF.

V usage is TRBV6-5 and J usage is TRBJ2-2; TRBD2 is a possible D gene (5 bases). This CDR3 comprises 15 residues. With 8 bases removed from V and 3 bases from J, the gap between germline ends came to 16 bases. The germline V gene has CDR1 MNHEY and CDR2 SVGAGI. The CDR3 nucleotides read TGTGCCAGCGGCCTGGGGTACGGGGACACCGGGGAGCTGTTTTTT. Translating it yields CASGLGYGDTGELFF.

This chain uses TRBV7-9 with TRBJ1-2; D gene uncertain. Per the germline V gene, CDR1 is SEHNR and CDR2 is FQNEAQ (reference sequence). Trimming shortened V by 5 bases and J by 6 bases, and 16 bases separated the two germline ends. This CDR3 region has 14 residues. CDR3 DNA: TGTGCCAGCAGCAGAGGTGAGGGAATGGATGGCTACACCTTC. It translates to CASSRGEGMDGYTF. Complete variable domain (other parts from reference TRBV7-9 and TRBJ1-2): DTGVSQNPRHKITKRGQNVTFRCDPISEHNRLYWYRQTLGQGPEFLTYFQNEAQLEKSRLLSDRFSAERPKGSFSTLEIQRTEQGDSAMYLCASSRGEGMDGYTFGSGTRLTVV.

The chain joins TRBV5-6 to TRBJ2-6; D ambiguous. Trimming cost V 0 bases and J 0 bases, with 4 bases left between them. This CDR3 is 15 amino acids long. Germline assignment: CDR1 SGHDT and CDR2 YYEEEE. The CDR3 DNA is TGTGCCAGCAGCTTGGGGGCCTCTGGGGCCAACGTCCTGACTTTC. It translates to CASSLGASGANVLTF. The whole variable domain, filled in from reference TRBV5-6 and TRBJ2-6, reads DAGVTQSPTHLIKTRGQQVTLRCSPKSGHDTVSWYQQALGQGPQFIFQYYEEEERQRGNFPDRFSGHQFPNYSSELNVNALLLGDSALYLCASSLGASGANVLTFGAGSRLTVL.

V gene TRBV30 combines with J gene TRBJ2-7; a weak D match, TRBD2 (6 bases). Germline lookup yields CDR1 GTSNPN and CDR2 SVGIG (reference sequence). This CDR3 region has 16 residues. V gave up 2 bases and J gave up 1 base, with 18 bases separating them. For the CDR3, the DNA is TGTGCCTGGAGTCTCCCTCCCCCCGGGGGATCCTACGAGCAGTACTTC. This sequence encodes CAWSLPPPGGSYEQYF.